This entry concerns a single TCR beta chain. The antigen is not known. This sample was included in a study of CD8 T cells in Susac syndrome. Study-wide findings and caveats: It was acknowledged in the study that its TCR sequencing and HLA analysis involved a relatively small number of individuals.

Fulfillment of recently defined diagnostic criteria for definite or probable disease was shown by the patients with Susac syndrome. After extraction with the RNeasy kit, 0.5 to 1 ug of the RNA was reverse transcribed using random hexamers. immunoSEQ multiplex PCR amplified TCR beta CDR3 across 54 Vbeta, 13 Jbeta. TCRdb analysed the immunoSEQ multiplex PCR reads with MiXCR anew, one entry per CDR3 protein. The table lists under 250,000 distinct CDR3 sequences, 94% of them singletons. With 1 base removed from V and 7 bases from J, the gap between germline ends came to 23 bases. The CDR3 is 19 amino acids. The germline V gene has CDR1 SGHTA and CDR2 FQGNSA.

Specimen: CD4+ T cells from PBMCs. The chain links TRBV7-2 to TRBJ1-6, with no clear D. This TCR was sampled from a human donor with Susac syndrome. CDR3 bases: TGTGCCAGCAGCTTAGATTCCAGGCAGTGGGCCAATGTAAATTCACCCCTCCACTTT. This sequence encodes CASSLDSRQWANVNSPLHF.